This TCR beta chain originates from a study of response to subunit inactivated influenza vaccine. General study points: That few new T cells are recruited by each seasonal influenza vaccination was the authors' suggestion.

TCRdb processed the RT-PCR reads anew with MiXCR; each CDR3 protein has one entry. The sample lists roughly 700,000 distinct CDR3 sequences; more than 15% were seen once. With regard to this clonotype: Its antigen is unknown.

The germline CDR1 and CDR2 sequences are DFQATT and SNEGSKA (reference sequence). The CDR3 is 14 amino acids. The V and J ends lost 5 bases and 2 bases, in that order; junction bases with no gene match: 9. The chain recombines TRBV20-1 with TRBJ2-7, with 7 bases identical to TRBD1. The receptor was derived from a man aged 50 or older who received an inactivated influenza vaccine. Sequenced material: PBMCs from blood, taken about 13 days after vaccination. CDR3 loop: CSARGQTSAYEQYF. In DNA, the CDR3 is TGCAGTGCTCGGGGACAGACCAGCGCCTACGAGCAGTACTTC.